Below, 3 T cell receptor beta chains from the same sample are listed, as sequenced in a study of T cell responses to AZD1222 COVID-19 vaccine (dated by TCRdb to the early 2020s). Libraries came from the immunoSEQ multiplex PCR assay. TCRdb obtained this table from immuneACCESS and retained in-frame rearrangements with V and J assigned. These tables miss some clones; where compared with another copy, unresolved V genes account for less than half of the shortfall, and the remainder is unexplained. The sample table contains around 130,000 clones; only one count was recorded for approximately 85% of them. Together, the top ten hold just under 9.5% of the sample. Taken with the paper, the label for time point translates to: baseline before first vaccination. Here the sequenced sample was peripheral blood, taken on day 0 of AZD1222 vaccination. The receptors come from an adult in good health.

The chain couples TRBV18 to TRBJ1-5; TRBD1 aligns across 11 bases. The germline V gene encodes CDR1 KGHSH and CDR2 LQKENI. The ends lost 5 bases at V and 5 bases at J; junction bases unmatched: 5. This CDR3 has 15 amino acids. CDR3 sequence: CASSGGQGEYQPQHF. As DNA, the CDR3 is TGTGCCAGCTCAGGGGGACAGGGGGAGTATCAGCCCCAGCATTTT.

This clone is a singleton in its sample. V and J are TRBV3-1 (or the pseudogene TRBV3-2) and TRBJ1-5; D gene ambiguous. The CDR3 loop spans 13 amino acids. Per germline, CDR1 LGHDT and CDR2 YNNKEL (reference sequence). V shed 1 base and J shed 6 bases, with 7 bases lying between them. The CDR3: CASSQGRGQPQHF. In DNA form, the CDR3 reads TGTGCCAGCAGCCAAGGCCGCGGTCAGCCCCAGCATTTT.

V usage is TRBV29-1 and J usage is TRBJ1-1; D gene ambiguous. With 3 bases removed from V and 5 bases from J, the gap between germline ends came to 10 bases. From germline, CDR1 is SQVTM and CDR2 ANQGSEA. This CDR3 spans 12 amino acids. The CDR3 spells CSVDTLRTEAFF. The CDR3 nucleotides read TGCAGCGTTGATACCCTGCGGACTGAAGCTTTCTTT.